Shown below are 23 T cell receptor beta chains from a single sample sequenced in a study of cytomegalovirus exposure and HLA in healthy donors. A multiplex PCR was run with 60 Vbeta primers and 13 Jbeta primers. Repertoires were generated with immunoSEQ multiplex PCR, while TCRdb's copy carries only in-frame clones and drops some. The table includes around 100,000 clones, approximately 67% detected once. Sequenced input: PBMCs. Receptors were obtained from a man aged 18 to 29 in good health and CMV-seropositive.

This clone has a handful of counts. This sequence joins TRBV7-6 and TRBJ1-1; 10 bases are shared with TRBD1. The CDR3 spans 15 residues. From germline, CDR1 is SGHVS and CDR2 FNYEAQ. V was clipped by 6 bases and J by 1 base; unmatched bases: 5. The chain's CDR3 is CASSQGTGENTEAFF. DNA for the CDR3: TGTGCCAGCAGTCAGGGGACAGGGGAGAACACTGAAGCTTTCTTT.

The chain recombines TRBV19 with TRBJ2-2; 8 positions agree with TRBD1. Germline assignment: CDR1 LNHDA and CDR2 SQIVND (reference sequence). The CDR3 extends over 16 amino acids. Trimming cost V 5 bases and J 6 bases; bases outside gene matches: 11. In DNA form, the CDR3 reads TGTGCCAGTAGTTTCCAGACAGGGGAAGGCGCCGGGGAGCTGTTTTTT. Translating it yields CASSFQTGEGAGELFF.

This sequence joins TRBV2 and TRBJ2-7, with TRBD2 as a possible D gene (5 bases). CDR1 is SNHLY and CDR2 is FYNNEI in the germline V gene. This CDR3 has 14 amino acids. With 6 bases removed from V and 7 bases from J, the gap between germline ends came to 19 bases. The CDR3 sequence: CASRPTEIRGEQYF. Here the CDR3 DNA reads TGTGCCAGCAGACCCACAGAGATACGCGGGGAGCAGTACTTC.

The V call is TRBV30, the J call TRBJ2-5, with TRBD2 identical over 10 bases. The CDR3 has 14 amino acids. Germline-derived CDR1 and CDR2 are GTSNPN and SVGIG (reference sequence). With 2 bases clipped from V and 5 bases from J, the junction kept 5 bases outside the gene matches. CDR3: CAWSQTSGSETQYF. The CDR3, as DNA: TGTGCCTGGAGTCAGACTAGCGGGTCGGAGACCCAGTACTTC.

V and J are TRBV7-8 and TRBJ1-5; tentatively, D is TRBD1 (5 bases). Germline V gives CDR1 SGHVS, CDR2 FQNEAQ. The CDR3 runs 16 residues. V lost 2 bases, J lost 4 bases, and 15 bases lay in between. For the CDR3, the DNA is TGTGCCAGCAGCTTACCGGGATTGGGGGGAAATCAGCCCCAGCATTTT. Protein product: CASSLPGLGGNQPQHF.

The chain links TRBV6-1 to TRBJ2-3, with TRBD1 matching over 8 bases. The germline V gene has CDR1 MNHNS and CDR2 SASEGT. Trimming cost V 4 bases and J 6 bases; bases outside gene matches: 6. This CDR3 region has 14 residues. In nucleotides, the CDR3 is TGTGCCAGCAGTGGACAGGGGCATGTGGATACGCAGTATTTT. Translated: CASSGQGHVDTQYF.

The gene calls are TRBV7-2 and TRBJ1-6; D is undetermined. With 2 bases removed from V and 6 bases from J, the gap between germline ends came to 11 bases. Germline V gene lookup returns CDR1 SGHTA and CDR2 FQGNSA. The CDR3 is 15 amino acids. CDR3 sequence reads: CASSLFSDSNSPLHF. CDR3 nucleotides: TGTGCCAGCAGCTTATTTTCTGATAGTAATTCACCCCTCCACTTT.

DNA of the CDR3: TGTGCCAGCAGTCTACCCTCCTATCAGCCCCAGCATTTT. Amino acids: CASSLPSYQPQHF. The V gene is TRBV28, the J gene TRBJ1-5, with no clear D. V lost 5 bases to trimming and J lost 5 bases, with 10 bases between them. The CDR3 sequence is 13 residues long. Germline CDR1 reads MDHEN; CDR2 reads SYDVKM.

This clone was detected a few times. The CDR3 coding sequence is TGTGCCAGCAGCTTTCAGGGGGCCAGGCGCTACGAGCAGTACGTC. Amino acid sequence: CASSFQGARRYEQYV. The rearrangement joins TRBV7-8 to TRBJ2-7, with TRBD1 identical over 8 bases. The CDR3 totals 15 residues. V lost 3 bases to trimming and J lost 3 bases; unmatched junction nucleotides: 7. Germline values: CDR1 SGHVS, CDR2 FQNEAQ.

This clone was observed a handful of times. This rearrangement joins TRBV18 to TRBJ2-1; 7 bases are shared with TRBD1. J was trimmed by 0 bases and V by 3 bases; bases with no gene match: 2. From germline, CDR1 is KGHSH and CDR2 LQKENI. There are 15 residues in the CDR3. CDR3 in DNA: TGTGCCAGCTCACCGACAGGGTACTCCTACAATGAGCAGTTCTTC. Its translation: CASSPTGYSYNEQFF. The full variable domain, rest sourced from reference TRBV18 and TRBJ2-1, is NAGVMQNPRHLVRRRGQEARLRCSPMKGHSHVYWYRQLPEEGLKFMVYLQKENIIDESGMPKERFSAEFPKEGPSILRIQQVVRGDSAAYFCASSPTGYSYNEQFFGPGTRLTVL.

The chain has TRBV6-5 and TRBJ2-5; TRBD2 is a possible D gene (6 bases). The CDR3 consists of 13 residues. Looked up from germline, CDR1 is MNHEY and CDR2 is SVGAGI. Trimming left V 2 bases short and J 2 bases short, with 6 bases between. CDR3 sequence (DNA): TGTGCCAGCAGTTACGGGGGGCAAGAGACCCAGTACTTC. This codes for CASSYGGQETQYF.

This clone was seen once. The sample holds other DNA sequences that translate to the same CDR3. The chain combines TRBV29-1 with TRBJ2-7; a possible D gene is TRBD2 (6 bases). In germline, CDR1 is SQVTM, CDR2 ANQGSEA. V lost 3 bases and J lost 4, with 10 bases in between. CDR3 length: 12 amino acids. The CDR3 here is CSVEGGGYEQYF. The CDR3 DNA reads TGCAGCGTTGAGGGGGGTGGTTACGAGCAGTACTTC.

The rearrangement joins TRBV5-6 to TRBJ2-1, with D possibly TRBD2 on 7 matching bases. V was shortened by 7 bases and J by 0 bases, with 14 bases between the two germline ends. The CDR3 length is 15 residues. Germline CDR1 SGHDT, CDR2 YYEEEE. The CDR3 is CASSAGGRSYNEQFF. As DNA, the CDR3 is TGTGCCAGCTCGGCCGGGGGGCGCTCCTACAATGAGCAGTTCTTC.

This clone was seen just once. This chain uses TRBV6-5 with TRBJ2-5; weak D call: TRBD1 (6 bases). The CDR3 extends over 12 amino acids. Germline V lookup: CDR1 MNHEY, CDR2 SVGAGI. The V end was cut by 6 bases, the J end by 5 bases, with 10 bases between. DNA for the CDR3: TGTGCCAGCAGCCTAGACAGGGAGACCCAGTACTTC. Protein product: CASSLDRETQYF.

CDR3 in amino acids: CASSLRGESAFSNQPQHF. Written as DNA, the CDR3 is TGTGCCAGCAGCCTCAGGGGAGAGTCTGCCTTTAGCAATCAGCCCCAGCATTTT. The V and J genes are TRBV11-3 and TRBJ1-5; possibly TRBD1 for D (6 bases). This CDR3 is 18 amino acids long. Germline lookup yields CDR1 SGHNT and CDR2 YENEEA. V was cut by 5 bases and J by 0 bases, with 20 bases left in between.

The J gene is TRBJ1-4, the V gene TRBV6-5, with TRBD1 as a possible D gene (5 bases). V lost 6 bases, J lost 4 bases, and 12 bases lay in between. The germline V gene has CDR1 MNHEY and CDR2 SVGAGI. The CDR3 runs to 14 residues. The CDR3 region has the DNA TGTGCCAGCAGGCTCACAGGAAGTAATGAAAAACTGTTTTTT. Amino acids: CASRLTGSNEKLFF.

The rearrangement uses TRBV30 and TRBJ1-2; D might be TRBD1 (5 bases). Germline V lookup: CDR1 GTSNPN, CDR2 SVGIG (reference sequence). V was pared by 5 bases and J by 8 bases, with 15 bases between. CDR3 size: 12 residues. CDR3 sequence: CAWDGGPGGYTF. CDR3 sequence (DNA): TGTGCCTGGGACGGGGGACCCGGGGGCTACACCTTC. Together with reference TRBV30 and TRBJ1-2, the CDR3 gives the full variable domain: SQTIHQWPATLVQPVGSPLSLECTVEGTSNPNLYWYRQAAGRGLQLLFYSVGIGQISSEVPQNLSASRPQDRQFILSSKKLLLSDSGFYLCAWDGGPGGYTFGSGTRLTVV.

This clone has only a few counts. V is TRBV5-4 and J is TRBJ1-2, with D perhaps TRBD1 (6 bases). In germline, CDR1 is SGHNT, CDR2 YYREEE (reference sequence). The V end lost 10 bases, the J end lost 2 bases, and 30 bases lay between the germline ends. CDR3 length: 18 amino acids. The CDR3 nucleotides read TGTGCCGTACTCGGACAGACGGACGTTCTTCGGCGGAACTATGGCTACACCTTC. Translation gives CAVLGQTDVLRRNYGYTF.

The chain links TRBV2 to TRBJ2-3; the match to TRBD2 covers 9 bases. Germline assignment: CDR1 SNHLY and CDR2 FYNNEI. V dropped 6 bases and J dropped 3; count of bases not matched to a gene: 4. The CDR3 consists of 14 residues. CDR3 DNA: TGTGCCAGCAGACCAGCGGGGGGAACAGATACGCAGTATTTT. The encoded protein is CASRPAGGTDTQYF.

The rearrangement uses TRBV28 and TRBJ1-6, with D hard to call. V dropped 6 bases and J dropped 0 bases, with 12 bases sitting between them. In germline, CDR1 is MDHEN, CDR2 SYDVKM. The CDR3 is made up of 16 amino acids. CDR3 protein: CASSRLLSSYNSPLHF. CDR3 bases: TGTGCCAGCAGCCGTCTCCTAAGCTCCTATAATTCACCCCTCCACTTT.

The V call is TRBV2, the J call TRBJ1-2; a possible D gene is TRBD1 (5 bases). Germline values: CDR1 SNHLY, CDR2 FYNNEI. Trimming removed 7 bases from V and 2 bases from J, with 23 bases in between. This CDR3 region has 17 residues. The CDR3 reads CASTKTWYQGFNYGYTF. CDR3 nucleotides: TGTGCCAGCACCAAAACGTGGTATCAGGGATTCAACTATGGCTACACCTTC.

The chain employs TRBV7-3 and TRBJ2-3; 7 positions match TRBD1. Unmatched junction bases numbered 2, after V lost 2 bases and J lost 6 bases. CDR3 length equals 13 residues. Germline V gene data show CDR1 as SGHTA and CDR2 as FQGTGA. The chain's CDR3 is CASSLDREDTQYF. CDR3 nucleotides: TGTGCCAGCAGCTTAGACAGGGAGGATACGCAGTATTTT.

V is TRBV19 and J is TRBJ1-3; a possible D gene is TRBD1 (6 bases). CDR1 is LNHDA and CDR2 is SQIVND in the germline V gene (reference sequence). V was pared by 6 bases and J by 9 bases, with 9 bases between. This CDR3 is built from 11 residues. CDR3 amino acids: CASRLGATIYF. The CDR3 DNA sequence: TGTGCCAGTAGGTTGGGGGCCACCATATATTTT. Full variable domain (rest looked up from reference TRBV19 and TRBJ1-3): DGGITQSPKYLFRKEGQNVTLSCEQNLNHDAMYWYRQDPGQGLRLIYYSQIVNDFQKGDIAEGYSVSREKKESFPLTVTSAQKNPTAFYLCASRLGATIYFGEGSWLTVV.